These 12 T cell receptor beta chains originate from one sample sequenced in a study of cytotoxic CD8 clonotypes in ibrutinib-treated CLL. Profiled with immunoSEQ multiplex PCR; TCRdb holds only in-frame clones, not every one. The sample has under 45,000 clones; 65% to 70% are singletons. The sample consisted of PBMCs, taken at disease progression, from a patient treated with ibrutinib. The receptors derive from a human donor with chronic lymphocytic leukemia.

In DNA, the CDR3 is TGTGCCAGCATTGAGGGAGCCGCCACCGGGGAGCTGTTTTTT. This translates into CASIEGAATGELFF. The gene calls are TRBV28 and TRBJ2-2, with D possibly TRBD2 on 5 matching bases. The germline CDR1 and CDR2 sequences are MDHEN and SYDVKM. CDR3 length equals 14 residues. V shed 7 bases and J shed 4 bases, with 13 bases lying between them.

The chain carries TRBV27 and TRBJ1-2; no definite D call. The CDR3 consists of 12 residues. CDR1 is MNHEY, CDR2 SMNVEV, per germline (reference sequence). The V and J ends lost 8 bases and 8 bases respectively, with 15 bases between them. This chain's CDR3 is CASSQDAGGYTF. The CDR3 coding sequence is TGTGCCAGCTCCCAGGACGCGGGGGGCTACACCTTC.

This clone has more than one count but fewer than ten. V is TRBV10-3 and J is TRBJ1-1, with D possibly matching TRBD1 (5 bases). CDR3 size: 13 residues. Trimming took off 8 bases at V and 3 bases at J, with 13 bases between the two ends. The germline V gene has CDR1 ENHRY and CDR2 SYGVKD. As DNA, the CDR3 is TGTGCCATCTGTCGGGGGGGATACACTGAAGCTTTCTTT. Protein: CAICRGGYTEAFF.

This chain uses TRBV28 with TRBJ1-2; TRBD1 aligns across 7 bases. The CDR3 is made up of 15 amino acids. After removal of 8 bases from V and 3 bases from J, the junction contained 12 bases not matched to a gene. Per germline, CDR1 MDHEN and CDR2 SYDVKM. The CDR3, as DNA: TGTGCCAGCCTTGAGGGACAGAGCTTTTACTATGGCTACACCTTC. It codes for CASLEGQSFYYGYTF.

The chain carries TRBV19 and TRBJ2-2, with D possibly matching TRBD2 (5 bases). CDR3 length: 16 amino acids. Trimming removed 3 bases at V and 4 bases at J, with 15 bases between. Germline V CDR1 and CDR2: LNHDA, SQIVND (reference sequence). DNA for the CDR3: TGTGCCAGTAGTATTGTAAGTGGGAGAAGCACCGGGGAGCTGTTTTTT. Its protein product is CASSIVSGRSTGELFF.

By its share, this clone is medium-sized (0.01 to 0.1%). This chain links TRBV4-1 with TRBJ1-1; 8 positions agree with TRBD1. This CDR3 comprises 16 residues. Per germline, CDR1 MGHRA and CDR2 YSYEKL. The V gene end was trimmed by 1 base and the J gene end by 1 base; junction bases not matched to a gene: 5. Here the CDR3 reads CASSQGGQGWNTEAFF. The CDR3 DNA follows: TGCGCCAGCAGCCAAGGCGGACAGGGATGGAACACTGAAGCTTTCTTT.

The chain joins TRBV5-1 to TRBJ2-7; 8 bases agree with TRBD1. V shed 6 bases, J shed 0 bases, and the junction held 8 bases outside the gene matches. There are 15 residues in the CDR3. Per the germline V gene, CDR1 is SGHRS and CDR2 is YFSETQ. CDR3 DNA sequence: TGCGCCAGCACGAAATCAGGGGGCGCCTCCTACGAGCAGTACTTC. It specifies CASTKSGGASYEQYF. The variable domain in full, completed from reference TRBV5-1 and TRBJ2-7, reads KAGVTQTPRYLIKTRGQQVTLSCSPISGHRSVSWYQQTPGQGLQFLFEYFSETQRNKGNFPGRFSGRQFSNSRSEMNVSTLELGDSALYLCASTKSGGASYEQYFGPGTRLTVT.

V and J are TRBV5-6 and TRBJ1-5, with 10 bases fitting TRBD1. The CDR3 extends over 17 amino acids. The germline V gene has CDR1 SGHDT and CDR2 YYEEEE. V was pared by 4 bases and J by 2 bases, with 9 bases of the junction left unmatched. CDR3 in amino acids: CASSLGQGGFGNQPQHF. CDR3 sequence (DNA): TGTGCCAGCAGCCTCGGACAGGGGGGATTTGGCAATCAGCCCCAGCATTTT.

Written as DNA, the CDR3 is TGTGCCAGCAGTGAACAGGGAGGCTATGGCTACACCTTC. Translation: CASSEQGGYGYTF. V is TRBV6-1 and J is TRBJ1-2, with D perhaps TRBD1 (5 bases). The V end was cut by 2 bases, the J end by 4 bases, with 8 bases between. Germline V gene sequence: CDR1 MNHNS, CDR2 SASEGT. The CDR3 sequence is 13 residues long.

V gene TRBV12-5 combines with J gene TRBJ1-3, with 7 bases lining up with TRBD1. The CDR3 is 16 residues long. Per the germline V gene, CDR1 is LGHNT and CDR2 is FRNRAP. Unmatched junction bases numbered 15, after V lost 9 bases and J lost 4 bases. The CDR3 protein is CASGPGQPRGGNTIYF. The CDR3 DNA reads as TGTGCTAGCGGACCGGGACAGCCTCGGGGAGGAAACACCATATATTTT.

This clone showed up just once. V gene TRBV5-1 combines with J gene TRBJ1-1, with 8 bases matching TRBD1. With 2 bases clipped from V and 4 bases from J, the junction kept 10 bases outside the gene matches. The germline CDR1 and CDR2 sequences are SGHRS and YFSETQ. The CDR3 has 16 amino acids. CDR3 coding DNA: TGCGCCAGCAGCTTACTCTCTCCGGGACAGGCCACTGAAGCTTTCTTT. Encoded protein: CASSLLSPGQATEAFF.

The chain couples TRBV28 to TRBJ1-1; TRBD1 matches at 10 bases. This CDR3 has 16 amino acids. CDR1 MDHEN and CDR2 SYDVKM come from the germline V gene. Trimming cost V 3 bases and J 4 bases; bases outside gene matches: 8. CDR3 amino acids: CASSLGTGAPGTEAFF. CDR3 DNA: TGTGCCAGCAGTTTGGGGACAGGGGCCCCGGGCACTGAAGCTTTCTTT.